This T cell receptor beta chain was profiled in a study of CD8 T cells in ankylosing spondylitis. General study findings and limits: As for the disease-linked clones, they showed a CD8+ phenotype and occurred at relatively low frequencies in peripheral blood. Disease-linked clones reportedly concentrated significantly in matched ankylosing spondylitis synovial fluid.

Germline assignment: CDR1 MGHDK and CDR2 SYGVNS. The CDR3 spans 14 residues. V lost 7 bases and J 4 bases, leaving 16 bases between the germline ends. This clonotype was detected many times. Its antigen remains unidentified. The authors made TCR beta libraries by quantitative 5'-RACE with molecular barcodes. TCRdb processed the 5' RACE reads anew with MiXCR; each CDR3 protein has one entry. The sample contains 200,000 to 250,000 distinct CDR3 sequences, roughly 25% of which appear only once. Material for sequencing was blood, either unsorted or a sorted T cell fraction (not recorded which). The chain has TRBV25-1 and TRBJ1-1, with a tentative D call TRBD1 (5 bases). The receptor was isolated from a male donor with ankylosing spondylitis or in good health (not recorded which). This CDR3 is CASTLPGRGTEAFF. As DNA, the CDR3 is TGTGCCAGCACACTCCCGGGGAGGGGCACTGAAGCTTTCTTT. The whole variable domain, remainder taken from reference TRBV25-1 and TRBJ1-1, is EADIYQTPRYLVIGTGKKITLECSQTMGHDKMYWYQQDPGMELHLIHYSYGVNSTEKGDLSSESTVSRIRTEHFPLTLESARPSHTSQYLCASTLPGRGTEAFFGQGTRLTVV.